The clone carrying this TCR beta chain was found a few times. The CDR3 consists of 15 residues. The ends were cut back, 0 bases at V and 1 base at J, with 8 bases in the middle. Germline V gene lookup returns CDR1 MGHRA and CDR2 YSYEKL. The sample belongs to a study of technical replicates of blood from a few donors. Clones were sequenced by immunoSEQ multiplex PCR, and TCRdb holds only the in-frame ones, with some missing. The sample has tens of thousands of clones, roughly 93% seen once; the top ten hold roughly 0.25%. Sequenced material: T cells isolated from PBMCs. V usage is TRBV4-1 and J usage is TRBJ2-3; TRBD2 might be the D (6 bases). This TCR was sampled from a human donor in good health. This chain's CDR3 is CASSQEGGGTDTQYF. The CDR3 nucleotides are TGCGCCAGCAGCCAAGAGGGGGGTGGCACAGATACGCAGTATTTT.